This T cell receptor (beta chain) was retrieved from a study of blood T cell repertoires in COVID-19. Whole-study context: Acute and convalescent COVID-19 samples came from the United States, Italy and Spain. T cells, B-cell-depleted T cells, or PBMCs supplied cDNA or gDNA.

Germline CDR1 SGHDN, CDR2 FVKESK. The CDR3 extends over 14 amino acids. Trimming removed 1 base from V and 7 bases from J, with 13 bases in between. In the source study's methods: Reference gene primer amplification gave nucleated cell count estimates. The protocol was immunoSEQ multiplex PCR, while the TCRdb copy is restricted to in-frame clones and leaves out a portion. V, J and clone size reflect that table, while D and trimming were determined from the DNA. Here the sample spans about 270,000 clones, approximately 86% being singletons. The material sequenced was peripheral blood. The sequence derives from a man aged 40-49 years with active or convalescent COVID-19. The genes are TRBV14 and TRBJ1-1, with D possibly matching TRBD1 (6 bases). The CDR3, as DNA: TGTGCCAGCAGCCAAGTCCCAGGGGCTGGTGAAGCTTTCTTT. Translating gives CASSQVPGAGEAFF.